The rows below give T cell receptor beta chains drawn from one sample of a study of CD8 T cells in Susac syndrome. TCRdb recomputed calls from the immunoSEQ multiplex PCR reads with MiXCR, one row per CDR3 protein. Of about 240,000 distinct CDR3 sequences in the sample, almost 97% are singletons; the top ten hold roughly 0.1%. Sequencing was performed on CD4+ T cells from PBMCs. The receptors shown here come from a human donor with Susac syndrome. The CDR3 runs from the conserved cysteine through the conserved F or W. The D gene is left open where the match is weak. Clone size is not always given. Where it is, it says once, few, many or a class for expanded clones.

j_call	clone_size	v_call	d_call	cdr3_aa	cdr3_nt
TRBJ2-7	NA	TRBV3-1	NA	CASSQGLGQLYEQYF	TGTGCCAGCAGCCAAGGCCTAGGACAGCTCTACGAGCAGTACTTC
TRBJ2-4	once	TRBV5-4	TRBD1	CASSPGQGDIQYF	TGTGCCAGCAGTCCGGGACAGGGGGACATTCAGTACTTC
TRBJ1-3	NA	TRBV6-5	NA	CASRQAFYSGNTIYF	TGTGCCAGCAGGCAGGCGTTCTACTCTGGAAACACCATATATTTT
TRBJ1-2	NA	TRBV14	NA	CASSQGPGDGYTF	TGTGCCAGCAGTCAGGGCCCTGGGGATGGCTACACCTTC
TRBJ1-5	NA	TRBV24-1	NA	CATSDSGRGGNQPQHF	TGTGCCACCAGTGATTCGGGCAGGGGAGGCAATCAGCCCCAGCATTTT
TRBJ1-1	NA	TRBV6-6	NA	CASSAVESRAFF	TGTGCCAGCAGTGCCGTTGAGAGTAGAGCTTTCTTT
TRBJ2-1	NA	TRBV29-1	TRBD1	CSVRTGAYNEQFF	TGCAGCGTTAGGACAGGGGCATACAATGAGCAGTTCTTC
TRBJ2-5	NA	TRBV6-4	TRBD1	CASSRTGIETQYF	TGTGCCAGCAGCAGGACAGGGATTGAGACCCAGTACTTC
TRBJ2-1	NA	TRBV18	NA	CASSPPQGWNEQFF	TGTGCCAGCTCACCCCCGCAGGGGTGGAATGAGCAGTTCTTC
TRBJ2-7	NA	TRBV15	NA	CATSRLALPEDEQYF	TGTGCCACCAGCAGACTGGCACTTCCCGAGGACGAGCAGTACTTC
TRBJ1-1	NA	TRBV28	NA	CASSLWGGENTEAFF	TGTGCCAGCAGTTTATGGGGAGGGGAGAACACTGAAGCTTTCTTT
TRBJ1-5	NA	TRBV12-3/TRBV12-4	NA	CASSLGRRSNQPQHF	TGTGCCAGCAGTTTAGGTCGACGGAGCAATCAGCCCCAGCATTTT
TRBJ2-7	NA	TRBV28	NA	CASGLRLGGDEQYF	TGTGCCAGCGGGCTTCGGTTGGGGGGTGACGAGCAGTACTTC
TRBJ1-2	NA	TRBV9	NA	CASSVGRDGYTF	TGTGCCAGCAGCGTAGGCAGGGACGGCTACACCTTC
TRBJ2-7	NA	TRBV28	NA	CASSWGRVSYEQYF	TGTGCCAGCAGTTGGGGTAGGGTCTCCTACGAGCAGTACTTC
TRBJ2-2	NA	TRBV7-6	NA	CASSVTAQIGELFF	TGTGCCAGCAGCGTTACAGCCCAGATCGGGGAGCTGTTTTTT
TRBJ2-2	NA	TRBV6-5	NA	CASSYLDFPGNTGELFF	TGTGCCAGCAGTTACCTGGACTTCCCCGGGAACACCGGGGAGCTGTTTTTT
TRBJ1-1	once	TRBV20-1	NA	CSAASTGNTEAFF	TGCAGTGCTGCCTCGACAGGGAACACTGAAGCTTTCTTT
TRBJ2-5	NA	TRBV2	NA	CANNRVLQETQYF	TGTGCCAACAACAGGGTCCTCCAAGAGACCCAGTACTTC
TRBJ2-5	NA	TRBV7-6	NA	CASSPEGGWETQYF	TGTGCCAGCAGCCCGGAAGGGGGTTGGGAGACCCAGTACTTC
TRBJ1-1	NA	TRBV11-1	NA	CASTLRVSFGAFF	TGTGCCAGCACCCTCCGTGTAAGCTTTGGAGCTTTCTTT
TRBJ1-2	NA	TRBV13	NA	CASRRKPNGYTF	TGTGCCAGCAGGAGGAAGCCAAATGGCTACACCTTC
TRBJ2-1	NA	TRBV12-3/TRBV12-4	NA	CASSQGGTYYNEQFF	TGTGCCAGCAGTCAAGGCGGCACCTATTACAATGAGCAGTTCTTC
TRBJ2-7	NA	TRBV4-2	TRBD2	CASSQDTLPERENSYEQYF	TGTGCCAGCAGCCAAGATACCCTTCCGGAGCGGGAGAACTCCTACGAGCAGTACTTC
TRBJ2-6	NA	TRBV4-1	TRBD2	CASSQAWREAATNVLTF	TGCGCCAGCAGCCAAGCTTGGCGGGAGGCTGCGACCAACGTCCTGACTTTC
TRBJ2-1	NA	TRBV27	TRBD2	CASSSSSGRGTIEQFF	TGTGCCAGCAGTTCGTCTAGCGGGAGGGGGACGATTGAGCAGTTCTTC
TRBJ1-1	once	TRBV30	NA	CAWSRGANTEAFF	TGTGCCTGGAGTCGAGGGGCGAACACTGAAGCTTTCTTT
TRBJ2-6	NA	TRBV3-1	TRBD1	CASSLGQLANVLTF	TGTGCCAGCAGCCTGGGACAGCTCGCCAACGTCCTGACTTTC
TRBJ2-6	NA	TRBV11-2	NA	CAYAQGSGANVLTF	TGTGCGTACGCTCAGGGCTCTGGGGCCAACGTCCTGACTTTC
TRBJ1-1	NA	TRBV9	TRBD1	CASSARQGPMNTEAFF	TGTGCCAGCAGCGCTCGACAGGGGCCGATGAACACTGAAGCTTTCTTT
TRBJ1-1	NA	TRBV6-5	TRBD1	CASSIRQGATEAFF	TGTGCCAGCAGTATCCGACAGGGGGCTACTGAAGCTTTCTTT
TRBJ2-2	NA	TRBV4-2	NA	CASSQVFAVTGELFF	TGTGCCAGCAGCCAAGTCTTCGCGGTAACCGGGGAGCTGTTTTTT
TRBJ2-1	NA	TRBV5-4	TRBD2	CASSFGTSGYNEQFF	TGTGCCAGCAGCTTCGGGACTAGCGGATACAATGAGCAGTTCTTC
TRBJ2-5	NA	TRBV20-1	TRBD2	CSAHGTNQETQYF	TGCAGTGCTCACGGGACTAACCAAGAGACCCAGTACTTC
TRBJ2-7	few	TRBV30	TRBD1	CAWSRQGAGEQYF	TGTGCCTGGAGTAGACAGGGCGCTGGGGAGCAGTACTTC
TRBJ2-3	NA	TRBV6-6	TRBD1	CASRRQGTTDTQYF	TGTGCCAGCAGGAGACAGGGTACCACAGATACGCAGTATTTT
TRBJ1-2	NA	TRBV29-1	NA	CSVEEGPGGYTF	TGCAGCGTTGAAGAGGGTCCTGGGGGCTACACCTTC
TRBJ1-3	NA	TRBV5-1	NA	CASSFQGSGGNTIYF	TGCGCCAGCAGTTTTCAGGGATCGGGTGGAAACACCATATATTTT
TRBJ1-1	NA	TRBV29-1	NA	CSTRRTDQNTEAFF	TGCAGCACACGAAGGACAGACCAGAACACTGAAGCTTTCTTT
TRBJ2-1	NA	TRBV12-3/TRBV12-4	TRBD2	CASSLVSSGRYEQFF	TGTGCCAGCAGTTTGGTATCTAGCGGGAGGTATGAGCAGTTCTTC
TRBJ2-5	NA	TRBV5-1	NA	CASSSGSVTYETQYF	TGCGCCAGCAGCTCTGGGAGCGTCACGTATGAGACCCAGTACTTC
TRBJ1-1	NA	TRBV5-6	TRBD1	CASSEPTGGDTEAFF	TGTGCCAGCAGCGAACCGACAGGGGGCGACACTGAAGCTTTCTTT
TRBJ1-2	NA	TRBV5-4	NA	CASSLEIDSYGYTF	TGTGCCAGCAGCTTGGAAATAGACTCCTATGGCTACACCTTC
TRBJ2-7	NA	TRBV20-1	NA	CSARSAGLIPGYF	TGCAGTGCTAGATCGGCTGGACTGATACCCGGGTACTTC
TRBJ1-1	NA	TRBV29-1	NA	CSVSGWIDTEAFF	TGCAGCGTCTCAGGGTGGATAGACACTGAAGCTTTCTTT
TRBJ2-7	NA	TRBV7-9	NA	CASSVAGTGVYEQYF	TGTGCCAGCAGCGTAGCAGGAACCGGGGTCTACGAGCAGTACTTC
TRBJ2-7	NA	TRBV11-3	TRBD2	CASSLISGRDLRGQYF	TGTGCCAGCAGCTTAATAAGCGGGAGGGATCTACGAGGGCAGTACTTC